The sequence of this T cell receptor beta chain was determined in a study of blood T cell repertoires in COVID-19. In the authors' methods: Amplification with reference gene primers provided the estimates of nucleated cell counts. Data came from immunoSEQ multiplex PCR; TCRdb stores just in-frame clones and leaves some out. D and trimming were read from the DNA, whereas the V and J calls and clone size are those reported in that table. The table shows fewer than 400,000 clones, with 80% to 90% occurring only once. Donors in Cohort 3 who had recovered were those with two negative PCRs, healthcare professional clearance, or resolution of their symptoms. The V gene's germline CDR1 is SEHNR and CDR2 FQNEAQ (reference sequence). The CDR3 is made up of 13 amino acids. Trimming left V 1 base short and J 7 bases short, with 10 bases between.

This receptor was identified in a young man who had recovered from COVID-19. Material for sequencing was PBMCs or T cells enriched from blood (not recorded which). This chain uses TRBV7-9 with TRBJ1-1; D is possibly TRBD1 (6 bases). CDR3 amino acids: CASSLVGTHEAFF. The CDR3 bases are TGTGCCAGCAGCTTAGTGGGGACACATGAAGCTTTCTTT.